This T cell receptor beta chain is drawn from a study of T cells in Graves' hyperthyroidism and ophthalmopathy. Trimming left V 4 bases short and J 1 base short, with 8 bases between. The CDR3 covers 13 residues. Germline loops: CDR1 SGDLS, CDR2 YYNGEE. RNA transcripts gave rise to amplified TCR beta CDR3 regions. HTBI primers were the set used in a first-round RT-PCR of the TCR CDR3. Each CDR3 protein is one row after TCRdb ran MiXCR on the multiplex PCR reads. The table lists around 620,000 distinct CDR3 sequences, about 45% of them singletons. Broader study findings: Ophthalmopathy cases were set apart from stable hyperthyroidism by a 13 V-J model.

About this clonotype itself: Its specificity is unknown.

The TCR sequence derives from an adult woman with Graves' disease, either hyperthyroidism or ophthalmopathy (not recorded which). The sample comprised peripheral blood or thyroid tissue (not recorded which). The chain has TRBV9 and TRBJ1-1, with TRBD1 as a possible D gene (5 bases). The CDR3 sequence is CASSTGWNTEAFF. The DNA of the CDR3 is TGTGCCAGCAGCACAGGATGGAACACTGAAGCTTTCTTT.